Listed below are T cell receptor beta chains from one sample, sequenced in a study of memory CD4+ T cells and cytomegalovirus serostatus. The table came from immunoSEQ multiplex PCR; TCRdb's copy has only in-frame clones and leaves some out. The sample consists of tens of thousands of clones, 82% of them appearing once. Material: memory CD4+ T cells from blood. All receptors derive from an adult in good health and CMV-seronegative. Some clones in this sample may be carry-over from other donors' samples. The CDR3 runs from the conserved cysteine through the conserved F or W. The order of the fields is D gene, V gene, J gene, clone size, CDR3 protein, CDR3 DNA. D genes are given only for firm matches. Size is omitted from some rows. Given values are once, few, many or a class for expanded clones.

D: -
V: TRBV5-4
J: TRBJ1-1
size: -
CDR3: CASSLMYGDTEAFF
DNA: TGTGCCAGCAGCTTGATGTACGGGGACACTGAAGCTTTCTTT

D: -
V: TRBV5-1
J: TRBJ2-6
size: -
CDR3: CASSADGGSGANVLTF
DNA: TGCGCCAGCAGTGCCGATGGCGGCTCTGGGGCCAACGTCCTGACTTTC

D: -
V: TRBV9
J: TRBJ2-7
size: once
CDR3: CASSPHLSDEQYF
DNA: TGTGCCAGCAGCCCCCATCTATCGGACGAGCAGTACTTC

D: -
V: TRBV4-1
J: TRBJ1-3
size: -
CDR3: CASSQRSDSGNTIYF
DNA: TGCGCCAGCAGCCAACGTAGCGACTCTGGAAACACCATATATTTT

D: -
V: TRBV6-5
J: TRBJ2-3
size: -
CDR3: CASSSSGTPIPDTQYF
DNA: TGTGCCAGCAGTTCCTCCGGGACACCCATACCAGATACGCAGTATTTT

D: TRBD1
V: TRBV19
J: TRBJ1-2
size: -
CDR3: CASSIGTANYGYTF
DNA: TGTGCCAGTAGTATCGGGACAGCTAACTATGGCTACACCTTC

D: -
V: TRBV4-2
J: TRBJ1-2
size: -
CDR3: CASSQDRVGYGYTF
DNA: TGTGCCAGCAGCCAAGATCGGGTTGGGTATGGCTACACCTTC

D: -
V: TRBV18
J: TRBJ1-2
size: -
CDR3: CASSPQESGYGYTF
DNA: TGTGCCAGCTCACCACAAGAATCGGGCTATGGCTACACCTTC

D: -
V: TRBV28
J: TRBJ1-2
size: -
CDR3: CASSPPTGWDGYTF
DNA: TGTGCCAGCAGTCCCCCAACAGGGTGGGATGGCTACACCTTC

D: -
V: TRBV5-6
J: TRBJ2-3
size: few
CDR3: CASSRLNADTQYF
DNA: TGTGCCAGCAGCCGTCTAAACGCAGATACGCAGTATTTT

D: TRBD2
V: TRBV28
J: TRBJ2-1
size: -
CDR3: CASLGWSRGSVDEQFF
DNA: TGTGCCAGCCTTGGGTGGAGTCGCGGGAGTGTAGATGAGCAGTTCTTC

D: -
V: TRBV14
J: TRBJ1-4
size: -
CDR3: CASSPGAASYSEKLFF
DNA: TGTGCCAGCAGCCCGGGGGCGGCCTCTTACAGTGAAAAACTGTTTTTT

D: TRBD2
V: TRBV6-1
J: TRBJ2-1
size: -
CDR3: CASSEEGTRWDEQFF
DNA: TGTGCCAGCAGTGAAGAAGGGACTAGATGGGATGAGCAGTTCTTC

D: TRBD2
V: TRBV4-2
J: TRBJ2-2
size: -
CDR3: CASSRTGGYTGELFF
DNA: TGTGCCAGCAGCCGAACGGGAGGTTATACCGGGGAGCTGTTTTTT

D: TRBD2
V: TRBV5-1
J: TRBJ2-2
size: -
CDR3: CASSLTSGRANTGELFF
DNA: TGCGCCAGCAGCTTGACTAGCGGGAGGGCGAACACCGGGGAGCTGTTTTTT

D: -
V: TRBV7-9
J: TRBJ1-3
size: -
CDR3: CASTSTMAGNTIYF
DNA: TGTGCCAGCACTTCCACGATGGCTGGAAACACCATATATTTT

D: TRBD1
V: TRBV27
J: TRBJ1-1
size: -
CDR3: CASSDPGQGFEAFF
DNA: TGTGCCAGCAGTGACCCGGGACAGGGCTTTGAAGCTTTCTTT